This TCR beta chain emerged from a study of Tregs in tolerant kidney transplant recipients. The assay was immunoSEQ multiplex PCR, and TCRdb's table has in-frame clones only and misses some. The record lists 25,000 to 40,000 clones, of which the ten most abundant hold 1.5% to 2%. The nonmyeloablative bone marrow transplants came from related graft donors, with transient mixed chimerism. For this clone: The read terminates 3 residues ahead of where the CDR3 ends, so the germline J gene completes it.

The CDR3 totals 13 residues. V was pared by 6 bases and J by 9 bases, with 9 bases of the junction left unmatched. CDR1 is DFQATT and CDR2 is SNEGSKA in the germline V gene (reference sequence). The sequence derives from a human patient who received a combined kidney and bone marrow transplant. The graft donor may have given rise to some T cells. The sample was CD4+ T cells from blood (PBMCs), taken 24 months after the transplant. This chain links TRBV20-1 with TRBJ2-1, with TRBD2 identical over 9 bases. The CDR3 DNA, read in part, is TGCAGTGCAGGACTAGCGCGGCCCGGTGAG. Encoded protein: CSAGLARPGE. The CDR3 in its entirety is CSAGLARPGEQFF.